The T cell receptor (beta chain) under discussion was sequenced for a study of blood T cell repertoires in COVID-19 (dated by TCRdb to the early 2020s). As for the study more broadly: Collaborator samples came from the United States, Italy and Spain and covered acute and convalescent phases of COVID-19. The repertoires were released in a freely available public database intended as a resource for research on the immune response to SARS-CoV-2. Samples came from the ongoing ImmuneRACE study (first 160 participants) plus 1,254 subjects from 6 global collaborators. The material from the prospective study consisted of cDNA or gDNA derived from T cells, B-cell-depleted T cells, or PBMCs. Sample metadata almost always included a de-identified subject ID, COVID-19 status, age in years and sex. Where available, HLA class I and class II types were obtained from metadata supplied by the sample provider rather than from assay-based typing. Subjects who had been exposed to COVID-19, were actively infected with it, or had recovered from it provided the deeply sampled blood TCRbeta repertoires that made up the dataset. The paper's findings and limits, for the study overall: The quantity of clinical and demographic metadata differed by source and by participant and was supplied without curation.

Participants in the prospective study were aged roughly 18 to 89 years, lived in about two dozen United States geographic areas, and enrolled through a virtual design. To assign participants to cohorts, the prospective study relied on clinical history that participants themselves reported in a screening survey and a study questionnaire. Recovered participants in ImmuneRACE Cohort 3 were defined as having two consecutive negative NP/OP PCR tests, clearance from a healthcare professional, or resolution of symptoms. Each participant in the prospective study had whole blood, serum and a nasopharyngeal or oropharyngeal swab collected by mobile phlebotomists. Prospective study participants could optionally give additional blood draws and questionnaires over an approximately two-month period. Blood samples from the prospective study were shipped frozen or at room temperature prior to DNA extraction. TCRbeta CDR3 regions were amplified from genomic DNA by means of the immunoSEQ Assay, a bias-controlled multiplex PCR. Per the source publication's procedure: The number of nucleated cells in each sample was estimated from the amplification of reference gene primers within the assay. To quantify the absolute abundance of each unique TCRbeta CDR3 rearrangement, sequence reads were collapsed and filtered. For each sample, productive Simpson clonality was calculated by taking the square root of Simpson's diversity index across productive rearrangements. The source is immuneACCESS, and TCRdb retained only in-frame sequences with V and J called. Part of the clones is not carried over; for the studies checked, unresolved V genes explain less than half of this, and the remainder is unexplained. V and J calls plus clone size are reproduced from that table; the DNA served to infer D and trimming. The sample table records fewer than 250,000 clones; more than 70% of these occur just once. The ten largest clones add up to roughly 8.4% of the sample.

The germline V gene (reference sequence) yields PRHDT for CDR1 and FYEKMQ for CDR2. From the cysteine through the phenylalanine, the CDR3 covers 15 amino acids. The retained sequence is limited to the CDR3, 45 bases, with the frame set at the first base. V and J lose 4 bases and 8 bases, and a span of 15 bases separates them. This clone was observed a handful of times. Its antigen is currently not known. No qualities accompany the bases; no much larger clone lies one base away. The material sequenced was PBMCs or T cells enriched from blood (not recorded which). The clonotype originates from a woman aged 18-30 years who had recovered from COVID-19. The chain is made from TRBV13 and TRBJ1-6; no D gene can be assigned with confidence. In nucleotide form, the sequence is TGTGCCAGCAGCTCCCAATGGGCGCCGGATTCACCCCTCCACTTT. Its protein reads: CASSSQWAPDSPLHF.